This passage covers 16 T cell receptor beta chains from one sample sequenced in a study of beta chain features in type 1 diabetes (dated by TCRdb to the late 2010s). Overall results and qualifications from the work: In all four CD4+ subsets, TCRB CDR3 length was moderately but significantly shorter in type 1 diabetes patients.

These receptors' antigens are unknown. The library was made by the immunoSEQ multiplex PCR assay. All of the isolated RNA was reverse transcribed with the High Capacity cDNA Reverse Transcription Kit, so expressed TCRB transcripts were sequenced. The clones in this table, taken by TCRdb from immuneACCESS, are in-frame only. Not every clone is retained; where verified, under half of the shortfall comes from an unresolved V gene, and the cause of the rest is unknown. This sample gives hundreds of thousands of clones in total; approximately 16% of them show up just once. The ten largest clones represent 0.015% to 0.019% of the sample. The sequencing input was naive CD4+ T cells from blood. Reading the label with the study, this specimen's cell subset or site is: true naive CD4+ T cells. Receptors were obtained from a man between 18 and 35 years old with type 1 diabetes.

CDR3 protein: CASSLEWTGTGTYNEQFF. In DNA form, the CDR3 reads TGTGCCAGCAGCTTAGAGTGGACCGGGACAGGGACCTACAATGAGCAGTTCTTC. This chain links TRBV7-7 with TRBJ2-1; 9 nucleotides agree with TRBD1. CDR3 length: 18 residues. Germline loops: CDR1 SSHAT, CDR2 FNYEAQ (reference sequence). J gave up 2 bases and V 1 base, and 9 bases lay outside the gene matches.

In DNA, the CDR3 is TGTGCCAGCACCTTGGGACTAGCGGGAGGCTTTAGTTCAGATACGCAGTATTTT. Translating gives CASTLGLAGGFSSDTQYF. The chain joins TRBV7-2 to TRBJ2-3, with 15 positions matching TRBD2. J was trimmed by 4 bases and V by 7 bases; bases with no gene match: 12. CDR3 size: 18 residues. In germline, CDR1 is SGHTA, CDR2 FQGNSA.

The genes are TRBV6-5 and TRBJ2-3; 7 positions match TRBD1. Germline V gene lookup returns CDR1 MNHEY and CDR2 SVGAGI. This CDR3 is built from 14 residues. Trimming took 6 bases from V and 1 from J; bases not matched to a gene: 4. In DNA, the CDR3 is TGTGCCAGCAGCCCGGGGACAGGCACAGATACGCAGTATTTT. Translated: CASSPGTGTDTQYF.

This clone was seen a few times. The rearrangement links TRBV14 to TRBJ1-2, with D perhaps TRBD1 (6 bases). CDR3 size: 16 residues. Germline assignment: CDR1 SGHDN and CDR2 FVKESK. V shed 2 bases and J shed 2 bases, with 15 bases lying between them. CDR3 coding DNA: TGTGCCAGCAGCCAAATACAGGGCCAGAGGAACTATGGCTACACCTTC. This encodes CASSQIQGQRNYGYTF.

This clone was detected only a few times. This chain uses TRBV27 with TRBJ1-2; 9 nucleotides agree with TRBD1. Trimming at V came to 2 bases and at J to 8 bases, leaving 6 bases not matched to a gene. Germline CDR1 and CDR2: MNHEY and SMNVEV (reference sequence). The CDR3 length is 14 residues. The CDR3 region is CASSLEQGAGGYTF. CDR3 DNA sequence: TGTGCCAGCAGTTTAGAACAGGGGGCTGGGGGCTACACCTTC.

This clone was detected a few times. This chain uses TRBV28 with TRBJ1-4; a possible D gene is TRBD1 (6 bases). The CDR3 has 16 residues. V was shortened by 5 bases and J by 8 bases, with 21 bases between the two germline ends. In germline, CDR1 is MDHEN, CDR2 SYDVKM. The CDR3 reads CASSPLGGPLAEKLFF. CDR3 bases: TGTGCCAGCAGTCCCTTAGGGGGACCCCTCGCCGAAAAACTGTTTTTT.

The chain combines TRBV25-1 with TRBJ2-2; TRBD2 agrees at 7 bases. Germline loops: CDR1 MGHDK, CDR2 SYGVNS. This CDR3 is built from 17 residues. V was clipped by 1 base and J by 4 bases; unmatched bases: 9. CDR3 protein: CASSESGGRGVTGELFF. CDR3 bases: TGTGCCAGCAGTGAATCGGGCGGGAGAGGTGTCACCGGGGAGCTGTTTTTT.

This clone showed up just a few times. The CDR3: CASSALGDSPNTEAFF. Written as DNA, the CDR3 is TGCGCCAGCAGCGCCTTGGGGGACAGCCCGAACACTGAAGCTTTCTTT. This chain connects TRBV4-3 to TRBJ1-1; 7 bases are shared with TRBD1. Germline loops: CDR1 LGHNA, CDR2 YSLEER. CDR3 size: 16 residues. V trimming: 5 bases; J trimming: 1 base; junction bases outside the gene matches: 10.

This clone was detected a few times. The V gene is TRBV4-3, the J gene TRBJ1-5; D may be TRBD1 (6 bases). Germline lookup yields CDR1 LGHNA and CDR2 YSLEER. The V and J ends lost 4 bases and 3 bases respectively, with 13 bases between them. This CDR3 region has 15 residues. The CDR3 region is CASSRLQGTNQPQHF. The CDR3 nucleotides read TGCGCCAGCAGCCGCCTACAGGGAACCAATCAGCCCCAGCATTTT.

This sequence joins TRBV4-1 and TRBJ1-1, with D possibly being TRBD1 (5 bases). The length of the CDR3 is 16 residues. CDR1 MGHRA and CDR2 YSYEKL come from the germline V gene. The V gene lost 0 bases and the J gene lost 7 bases, with 18 bases spanning the gap. CDR3: CASSQDSTWTSGEAFF. Here the CDR3 DNA reads TGCGCCAGCAGCCAAGATAGTACCTGGACATCGGGTGAAGCTTTCTTT.

The CDR3 DNA reads as TGCGCCAGCAGCTTAGGGCAGGGCGGGATGGACGAGCAGTACTTC. Amino acid sequence: CASSLGQGGMDEQYF. The gene calls are TRBV5-1 and TRBJ2-7; TRBD2 might be the D (6 bases). Germline V gene sequence: CDR1 SGHRS, CDR2 YFSETQ. V lost 2 bases, J lost 5 bases, and 17 bases lay in between. The CDR3 totals 15 residues.

This rearrangement joins TRBV11-2 to TRBJ2-7, with TRBD1 identical over 11 bases. The CDR3 spans 15 residues. After removal of 5 bases from V and 3 bases from J, the junction contained 6 bases not matched to a gene. CDR1 is SGHAT and CDR2 is FQNNGV in the germline V gene. The CDR3 sequence is CASSTRDRGSYEQYF. The CDR3 coding sequence is TGTGCCAGCAGCACCCGGGACAGGGGGAGCTACGAGCAGTACTTC.

The rearrangement links TRBV7-8 to TRBJ2-1; 8 bases line up with TRBD2. Trimming took 1 base from V and 11 from J; bases not matched to a gene: 13. Germline lookup yields CDR1 SGHVS and CDR2 FQNEAQ. CDR3 length equals 16 residues. The CDR3 protein is CASSLVGLATTNKQFF. CDR3 in DNA: TGTGCCAGCAGCTTAGTAGGACTAGCAACCACAAATAAGCAGTTCTTC.

V is TRBV25-1 and J is TRBJ1-6; unclear D gene. V was trimmed by 3 bases and J by 10 bases, leaving 13 bases between them. CDR1 is MGHDK, CDR2 SYGVNS, per germline. CDR3 size: 14 residues. The CDR3: CASSDFRPPSPLHF. In DNA form, the CDR3 reads TGTGCCAGCAGTGATTTCAGGCCACCCTCACCCCTCCACTTT. The entire variable domain, with the rest obtained from reference TRBV25-1 and TRBJ1-6, is as follows: EADIYQTPRYLVIGTGKKITLECSQTMGHDKMYWYQQDPGMELHLIHYSYGVNSTEKGDLSSESTVSRIRTEHFPLTLESARPSHTSQYLCASSDFRPPSPLHFGNGTRLTVT.

This chain joins TRBV28 and TRBJ2-5; TRBD2 aligns across 7 bases. V shed 8 bases and J 4 bases; nucleotides not matched to a gene: 13. This CDR3 is 15 amino acids long. CDR1 MDHEN and CDR2 SYDVKM come from the germline V gene. CDR3 bases: TGTGCCAGCGGTCGACTAGCTTTTTCGGGAGAGACCCAGTACTTC. It yields the protein CASGRLAFSGETQYF.

Comments on this clone: Other DNA sequences in the sample encode the same CDR3. The CDR3 nucleotides are TGTGCCACCAGCAGAGATCGAGGTCCCTACGAGCAGTACTTC. Its translation is CATSRDRGPYEQYF. This chain links TRBV15 with TRBJ2-7; no firm D call. V was clipped by 0 bases and J by 2 bases, with 8 bases between them. This CDR3 has 14 residues. Germline CDR1 and CDR2: LNHNV and YYDKDF (reference sequence).